The 15 T cell receptor beta chains reported below all come from one sample, sequenced in a study of Graves' ophthalmopathy and Graves' hyperthyroidism. Researchers took RNA transcripts and amplified TCR beta CDR3 regions from them. Amplification began with first-round RT-PCR using HTBI primers, then second-round multiplex PCR was performed. MiXCR, applied by TCRdb to the multiplex PCR reads, yields one record per CDR3 protein. The sample lists 650,000 to 900,000 distinct CDR3 sequences; around 40% were seen once. Sequenced: peripheral blood. These receptors were taken from an adult man with Graves' ophthalmopathy.

The V call is TRBV2, the J call TRBJ2-6; D perhaps matches TRBD2 (6 bases). V gave up 6 bases and J gave up 4 bases, with 22 bases separating them. The CDR3 length is 18 residues. CDR1 SNHLY and CDR2 FYNNEI come from the germline V gene. Here the CDR3 reads CASRWGGEFLGGANVLTF. The CDR3 DNA reads as TGTGCCAGCAGGTGGGGCGGGGAGTTCCTGGGGGGGGCCAACGTCCTGACTTTC.

The J gene is TRBJ2-6, the V gene TRBV7-9; D is unresolved. The CDR3 covers 14 residues. The germline V gene encodes CDR1 SEHNR and CDR2 FQNEAQ (reference sequence). The V end lost 7 bases, the J end lost 0 bases, and 7 bases lay between the germline ends. In nucleotides, the CDR3 is TGTGCCAGCAAGAAGAGCTCTGGGGCCAACGTCCTGACTTTC. Translated: CASKKSSGANVLTF.

This chain uses TRBV7-6 with TRBJ1-6; weak D call: TRBD1 (6 bases). The CDR3 runs 15 residues. V gave up 2 bases and J gave up 9 bases, with 14 bases separating them. Germline CDR1 reads SGHVS; CDR2 reads FNYEAQ. CDR3 bases: TGTGCCAGCAGCTTAATCGCTGGGGGCAGTTCACCCCTCCACTTT. Translating it yields CASSLIAGGSSPLHF.

This sequence joins TRBV19 and TRBJ1-3; D uncertain. CDR1 is LNHDA and CDR2 is SQIVND in the germline V gene (reference sequence). The V end lost 7 bases, the J end lost 4 bases, and 8 bases lay between the germline ends. The CDR3 is made up of 12 amino acids. CDR3 protein: CASMDVGNTIYF. Written as DNA, the CDR3 is TGTGCCAGTATGGACGTGGGAAACACCATATATTTT.

This clonotype occurred many times. The V call is TRBV7-2, the J call TRBJ2-7, with a weak D call TRBD2 (5 bases). V was shortened by 3 bases and J by 4 bases, with 16 bases between the two germline ends. Germline V CDR1 and CDR2: SGHTA, FQGNSA. This CDR3 spans 15 amino acids. The CDR3 coding sequence is TGTGCCAGCAGCTTCGGTCCTGCGGGCAGTTACGAGCAGTACTTC. Translation gives CASSFGPAGSYEQYF. The variable domain in full, completed from reference TRBV7-2 and TRBJ2-7, reads GAGVSQSPSNKVTEKGKDVELRCDPISGHTALYWYRQSLGQGLEFLIYFQGNSAPDKSGLPSDRFSAERTGGSVSTLTIQRTQQEDSAVYLCASSFGPAGSYEQYFGPGTRLTVT.

This clonotype was detected ten times or more. This chain uses TRBV10-3 with TRBJ1-5; D is uncertain. Germline values: CDR1 ENHRY, CDR2 SYGVKD. V dropped 0 bases and J dropped 5 bases, with 5 bases sitting between them. There are 13 residues in the CDR3. CDR3 protein: CAISESKDQPQHF. CDR3 in DNA: TGTGCCATCAGTGAGTCGAAGGATCAGCCCCAGCATTTT.

The chain employs TRBV10-3 and TRBJ2-5, with TRBD2 matching 7 bases. This CDR3 contains 15 residues. CDR1 is ENHRY, CDR2 SYGVKD, per germline. The V segment lost 11 bases and the J segment 1 base; nucleotides outside the gene matches: 13. The CDR3 reads CAGKGAGALQETQYF. As DNA, the CDR3 is TGTGCCGGCAAAGGGGCGGGAGCCCTCCAAGAGACCCAGTACTTC.

To note about this clonotype: This may be a read error, as it is one base from a much larger clone. The chain joins TRBV2 to TRBJ2-5, with D unclear. Germline V gene data show CDR1 as SNHLY and CDR2 as FYNNEI. The CDR3 has 13 amino acids. DNA for the CDR3: TGTGCCAGCGGTGAGATAGGCAGTAGGACCCAGTACTTC. Translating it yields CASGEIGSRTQYF.

V is TRBV25-1 and J is TRBJ1-2, with D possibly TRBD1 on 5 matching bases. CDR1 and CDR2 (germline): MGHDK, SYGVNS. V lost 4 bases and J 9 bases, leaving 15 bases between the germline ends. This CDR3 region has 13 residues. The CDR3 protein is CASSASPQGRYTF. CDR3 bases: TGTGCCAGCAGTGCTAGTCCGCAGGGACGCTACACCTTC.

In regard to this clonotype: Mismatch with germline at one junction end may stem from a read error. The V gene is TRBV9, the J gene TRBJ2-3, with 13 bases lining up with TRBD2. This CDR3 has 16 residues. Germline loops: CDR1 SGDLS, CDR2 YYNGEE. The DNA of the CDR3 is TGCGCCAGCAGCGGGCTGACTAGCGGGAGGACAGATACGCAGTATTTT. It codes for CASSGLTSGRTDTQYF.

The genes are TRBV19 and TRBJ2-7, with 10 bases matching TRBD2. J was trimmed by 5 bases and V by 5 bases; bases with no gene match: 12. The CDR3 runs 16 residues. Germline loops: CDR1 LNHDA, CDR2 SQIVND (reference sequence). CDR3 coding DNA: TGTGCCAGTAGTGGGCACTTAGCGGGAGGTTCCGACGAGCAGTACTTC. Residues: CASSGHLAGGSDEQYF.

As for this clonotype: Possible read error: a much larger clone is one base away. The chain couples TRBV29-1 to TRBJ2-5, with no clear D. The CDR3 sequence is 11 residues long. Looked up from germline, CDR1 is SQVTM and CDR2 is ANQGSEA. CDR3 DNA: TGCAGCGCCGCTATCCAAGAGATCCAGTACTTC. This codes for CSAAIQEIQYF.

V usage is TRBV7-2 and J usage is TRBJ1-2; perhaps TRBD1 as D (5 bases). V dropped 2 bases and J dropped 8 bases, with 9 bases sitting between them. The CDR3 is 12 amino acids. Germline-derived CDR1 and CDR2 are SGHTA and FQGNSA. CDR3: CASSLSREGYTF. As DNA, the CDR3 is TGTGCCAGCAGCTTAAGCAGGGAAGGCTACACCTTC. Together with reference TRBV7-2 and TRBJ1-2, the CDR3 gives the full variable domain: GAGVSQSPSNKVTEKGKDVELRCDPISGHTALYWYRQSLGQGLEFLIYFQGNSAPDKSGLPSDRFSAERTGGSVSTLTIQRTQQEDSAVYLCASSLSREGYTFGSGTRLTVV.

The chain recombines TRBV11-2 with TRBJ1-1, with a tentative D call TRBD1 (6 bases). Trimming cost V 11 bases and J 5 bases, with 15 bases left between them. The V gene's germline CDR1 is SGHAT and CDR2 FQNNGV. The CDR3 covers 12 residues. The CDR3 is CAWSFTGTEAFF. In DNA, the CDR3 is TGTGCCTGGAGTTTCACAGGGACTGAAGCTTTCTTT.

This clonotype was seen many times. This chain connects TRBV7-7 to TRBJ2-2; no reliable D call. Trimming stripped 3 bases from V and 6 bases from J, with 8 bases between. There are 13 residues in the CDR3. The germline CDR1 and CDR2 sequences are SSHAT and FNYEAQ (reference sequence). The CDR3 DNA reads TGTGCCAGCAGCTTGTCGGTGTCCGGGGAGCTGTTTTTT. Translating gives CASSLSVSGELFF.